This is a list of T cell receptor beta chains from one sample in a study of Graves' ophthalmopathy and Graves' hyperthyroidism. TCRdb processed the multiplex PCR reads anew with MiXCR; each CDR3 protein has one entry. The sample has fewer than 600,000 distinct CDR3 sequences, 13% to 15% seen once. Sequenced sample: blood. These receptors all stem from a woman in her 30s with Graves' ophthalmopathy. CDR3s include the opening cysteine and the closing phenylalanine or tryptophan. The D gene is left open where the match is weak. Not every row has a clone size; where given, it reads once, few, many or a size class.

v_gene	d_gene	abundance	j_gene	CDR3nt	CDR3aa
TRBV6-2/TRBV6-3	-	many	TRBJ2-5	TGTGCCAGCAGTTACAACAGCGCCTGGACGGAGACCCAGTACTTC	CASSYNSAWTETQYF
TRBV27	-	many	TRBJ2-5	TGTGCCAGCCGGTCCGGGGACCAAGAGACCCAGTACTTC	CASRSGDQETQYF
TRBV12-3/TRBV12-4	-	many	TRBJ2-2	TGTGCCAGCAGTCGGGAATTGATGACCGGGGAGCTGTTTTTT	CASSRELMTGELFF
TRBV7-2	-	many	TRBJ1-6	TGTGCCAGCAGCTTAGCGGGGGCGTTGAATTCACCCCTCCACTTT	CASSLAGALNSPLHF
TRBV27	TRBD1	many	TRBJ1-2	TGTGCCAGCAGTTTCTCCCACAGGGGCGAAGGAGGCTACACCTTC	CASSFSHRGEGGYTF
TRBV28	TRBD1	many	TRBJ2-7	TGTGCCAGCAGTTCGACAGGGGGCGAGGTGGGGTACTACGAGCAGTACTTC	CASSSTGGEVGYYEQYF
TRBV6-1	-	many	TRBJ1-6	TGTGCCAGCAGGCCACCAAGAACGAGCTCCTATAATTCACCCCTCCACTTT	CASRPPRTSSYNSPLHF
TRBV19	-	many	TRBJ2-7	TGTGCCAGTAGTATAGGCGGCGGCACCTACGAGCAGTACTTC	CASSIGGGTYEQYF
TRBV19	-	many	TRBJ1-1	TGTGCCAGTAGTACCTCTATAGTCCGGGGTACTGAAGCTTTCTTT	CASSTSIVRGTEAFF
TRBV6-1	-	few	TRBJ1-5	TGTGCCAGCAGTGAACCTGGTTTCCGGGGTGATCAGCCCCAGCATTTT	CASSEPGFRGDQPQHF
TRBV4-1	TRBD1	-	TRBJ2-7	TGCGCCAGCAGCCTACAGGGGGCAGAATACGAGCAGTACTTC	CASSLQGAEYEQYF
TRBV5-5	-	many	TRBJ2-7	TGTGCCAGCAGCTTGGGGGCGGGGTTTGGATCCTACGAGCAGTACTTC	CASSLGAGFGSYEQYF
TRBV20-1	-	many	TRBJ2-2	TGCAGTGCAAGGGACACCCTCCAGGACACCGGGGAGCTGTTTTTT	CSARDTLQDTGELFF
TRBV28	TRBD2	-	TRBJ2-5	TGTGCCAGCAGTTTCCGGGTCAGAGTAGCGGGGGGAAAAGAGACCCAGTACTTC	CASSFRVRVAGGKETQYF
TRBV5-1	-	many	TRBJ2-5	TGCGCCAGCAGCTTGGACCCGGGACCTCCAGAGACCCAGTACTTC	CASSLDPGPPETQYF
TRBV4-1	TRBD1	many	TRBJ1-5	TGCGCCAGCAGCCGCACAGGGGGATTAGGCCAGCCCCAGCATTTT	CASSRTGGLGQPQHF
TRBV6-1	-	-	TRBJ1-1	TGTGCCAGCAACCTTGCAGCGGTAAACACTGAAGCTTTCTTT	CASNLAAVNTEAFF
TRBV6-5	-	many	TRBJ1-1	TGTGCCAGCAGTTACGCGGGGGGAAACACTGAAGCTTTCTTT	CASSYAGGNTEAFF
TRBV11-2	TRBD2	many	TRBJ2-5	TGTGCCAGCAGCAAACGGACTAGGACAGAGACCCAGTACTTC	CASSKRTRTETQYF
TRBV11-2	-	few	TRBJ1-6	TGTGCCACTCTACCGGGACTTTCCCGAGGTTCACCCCTCCACTTT	CATLPGLSRGSPLHF
TRBV12-3/TRBV12-4	-	many	TRBJ1-1	TGTGCCTGCAAACCCAGGGGCGCGAACACTGAAGCTTTCTTT	CACKPRGANTEAFF
TRBV29-1	-	few	TRBJ2-2	TGCAGCGTTGAAGTGGACTTCACCACCGGGGAGCTGTTTTTT	CSVEVDFTTGELFF
TRBV6-5	-	many	TRBJ1-5	TGTGCCAGCAGTTACTCTTCCAGGGCTCAGCCCCAGCATTTT	CASSYSSRAQPQHF
TRBV6-1	-	-	TRBJ2-2	TGTGCCAGCAGATCCCAGACAGGCGCGACCGGGGAGCTGTTTTTT	CASRSQTGATGELFF
TRBV15	TRBD1	many	TRBJ1-5	TGTGCCACCAGCAGAGAAAGGCTAGGGACAGCATATCAGCCCCAGCATTTT	CATSRERLGTAYQPQHF
TRBV6-2/TRBV6-3	TRBD2	many	TRBJ2-7	TGTGCCAGCAGTTTAGCGGGAGGCTCGTCCGAGCAGTACTTC	CASSLAGGSSEQYF
TRBV6-2/TRBV6-3	-	-	TRBJ2-5	TGTGCCAGCAGTTACCCCTCCCGAGCTGATGAGACCCAGTACTTC	CASSYPSRADETQYF
TRBV7-9	TRBD1	many	TRBJ1-6	TGTGCCAGCAGCCTACCCCAGGGGGCGCGGTATTCACCCCTCCACTTT	CASSLPQGARYSPLHF
TRBV12-3/TRBV12-4	TRBD1	many	TRBJ2-7	TGTGCCAGCAGTTTCGGGACAGGCCCCTACGAGCAGTACTTC	CASSFGTGPYEQYF